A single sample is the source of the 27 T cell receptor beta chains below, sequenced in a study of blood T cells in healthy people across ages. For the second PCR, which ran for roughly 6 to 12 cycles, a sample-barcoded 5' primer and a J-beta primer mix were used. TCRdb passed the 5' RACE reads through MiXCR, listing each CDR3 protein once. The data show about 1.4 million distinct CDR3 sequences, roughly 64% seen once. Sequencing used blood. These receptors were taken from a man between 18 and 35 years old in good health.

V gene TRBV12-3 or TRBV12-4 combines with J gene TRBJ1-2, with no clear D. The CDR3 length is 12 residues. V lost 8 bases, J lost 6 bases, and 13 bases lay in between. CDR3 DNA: TGTGCCAGCGGACCAGGCACGGATGGCTACACCTTC. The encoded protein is CASGPGTDGYTF.

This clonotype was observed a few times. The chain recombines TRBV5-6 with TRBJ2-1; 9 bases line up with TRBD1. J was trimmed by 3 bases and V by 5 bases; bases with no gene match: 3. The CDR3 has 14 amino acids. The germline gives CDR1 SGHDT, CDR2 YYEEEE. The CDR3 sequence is CASRWGQGYNEQFF. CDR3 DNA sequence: TGTGCCAGCAGATGGGGACAGGGCTACAATGAGCAGTTCTTC.

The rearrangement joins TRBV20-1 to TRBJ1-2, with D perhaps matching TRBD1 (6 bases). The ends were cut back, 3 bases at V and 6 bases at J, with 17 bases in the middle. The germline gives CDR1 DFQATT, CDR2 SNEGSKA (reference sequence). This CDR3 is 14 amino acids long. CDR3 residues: CSASLTGRWDGYTF. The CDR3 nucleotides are TGCAGTGCTAGTTTGACAGGCCGATGGGATGGCTACACCTTC.

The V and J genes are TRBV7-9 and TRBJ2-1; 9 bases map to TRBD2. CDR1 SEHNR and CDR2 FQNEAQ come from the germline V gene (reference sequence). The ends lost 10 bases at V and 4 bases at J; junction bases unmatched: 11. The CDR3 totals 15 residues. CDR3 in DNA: TGTGCCAACTGGGGGGCTAGCGGGGATTACAATGAGCAGTTCTTC. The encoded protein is CANWGASGDYNEQFF.

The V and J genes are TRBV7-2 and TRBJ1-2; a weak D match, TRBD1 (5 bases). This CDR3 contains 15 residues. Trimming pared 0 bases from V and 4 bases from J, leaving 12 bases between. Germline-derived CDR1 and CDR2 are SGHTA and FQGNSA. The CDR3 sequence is CASSLARVGIYGYTF. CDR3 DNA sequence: TGTGCCAGCAGCTTAGCCAGGGTCGGAATCTATGGCTACACCTTC. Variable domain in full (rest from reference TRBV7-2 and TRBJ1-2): GAGVSQSPSNKVTEKGKDVELRCDPISGHTALYWYRQSLGQGLEFLIYFQGNSAPDKSGLPSDRFSAERTGGSVSTLTIQRTQQEDSAVYLCASSLARVGIYGYTFGSGTRLTVV.

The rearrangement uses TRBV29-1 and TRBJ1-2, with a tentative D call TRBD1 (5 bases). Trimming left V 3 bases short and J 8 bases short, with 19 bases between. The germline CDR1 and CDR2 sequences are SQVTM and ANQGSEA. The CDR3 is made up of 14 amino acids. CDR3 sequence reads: CSVEVTGEGGGYTF. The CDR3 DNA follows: TGCAGCGTTGAGGTAACAGGCGAGGGAGGAGGCTACACCTTC. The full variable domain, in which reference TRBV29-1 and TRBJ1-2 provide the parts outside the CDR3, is SAVISQKPSRDICQRGTSLTIQCQVDSQVTMMFWYRQQPGQSLTLIATANQGSEATYESGFVIDKFPISRPNLTFSTLTVSNMSPEDSSIYLCSVEVTGEGGGYTFGSGTRLTVV.

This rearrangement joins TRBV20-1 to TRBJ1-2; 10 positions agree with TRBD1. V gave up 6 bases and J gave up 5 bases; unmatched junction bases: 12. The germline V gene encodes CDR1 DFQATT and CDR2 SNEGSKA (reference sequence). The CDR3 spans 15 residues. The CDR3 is CSAPRDRGGEYGYTF. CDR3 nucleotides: TGCAGTGCGCCCCGGGACAGGGGCGGAGAGTATGGCTACACCTTC.

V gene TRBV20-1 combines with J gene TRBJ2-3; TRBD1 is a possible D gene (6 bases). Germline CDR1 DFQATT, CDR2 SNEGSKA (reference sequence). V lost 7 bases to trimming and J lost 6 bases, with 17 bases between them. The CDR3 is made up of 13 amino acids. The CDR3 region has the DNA TGCAGTGGTGTGGGACAAGGAACGGATACGCAGTATTTT. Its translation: CSGVGQGTDTQYF.

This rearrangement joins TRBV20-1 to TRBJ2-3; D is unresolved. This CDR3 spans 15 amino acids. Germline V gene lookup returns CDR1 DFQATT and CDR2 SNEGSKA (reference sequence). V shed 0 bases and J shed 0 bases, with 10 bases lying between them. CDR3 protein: CSARDIGPSTDTQYF. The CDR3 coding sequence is TGCAGTGCTAGAGATATCGGGCCAAGCACAGATACGCAGTATTTT.

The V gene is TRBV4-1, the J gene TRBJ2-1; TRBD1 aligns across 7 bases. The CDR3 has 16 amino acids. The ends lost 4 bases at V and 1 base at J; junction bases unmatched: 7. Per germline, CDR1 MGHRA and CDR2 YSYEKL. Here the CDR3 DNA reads TGCGCCAGCAGCCCGAGACAGGGTTATTCCTACAATGAGCAGTTCTTC. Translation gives CASSPRQGYSYNEQFF.

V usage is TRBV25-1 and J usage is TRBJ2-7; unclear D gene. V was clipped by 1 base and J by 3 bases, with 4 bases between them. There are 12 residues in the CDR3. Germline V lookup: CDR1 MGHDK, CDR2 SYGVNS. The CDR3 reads CASSECLYEQYF. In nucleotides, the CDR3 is TGTGCCAGCAGTGAATGCCTCTACGAGCAGTACTTC.

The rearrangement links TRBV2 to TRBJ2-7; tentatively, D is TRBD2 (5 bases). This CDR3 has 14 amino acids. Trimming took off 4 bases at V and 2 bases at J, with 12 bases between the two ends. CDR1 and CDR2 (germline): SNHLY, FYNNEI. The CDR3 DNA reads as TGTGCCAGCAGTGGTGAGGGTTCCCCCTACGAGCAGTACTTC. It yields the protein CASSGEGSPYEQYF.

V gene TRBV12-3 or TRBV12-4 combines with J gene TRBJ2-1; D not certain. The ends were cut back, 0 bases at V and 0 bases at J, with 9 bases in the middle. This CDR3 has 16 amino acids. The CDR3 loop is CASSLAVGYSYNEQFF. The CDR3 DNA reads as TGTGCCAGCAGTTTAGCGGTCGGATACTCCTACAATGAGCAGTTCTTC.

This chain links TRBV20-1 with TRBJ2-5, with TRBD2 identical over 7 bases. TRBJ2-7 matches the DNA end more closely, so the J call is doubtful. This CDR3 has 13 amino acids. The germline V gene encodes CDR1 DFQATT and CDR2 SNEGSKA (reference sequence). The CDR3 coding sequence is TGCAGTGCTTCTCTAGCGGCCCCCGACGAGCAGTACTTC. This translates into CSASLAAPDEQYF.

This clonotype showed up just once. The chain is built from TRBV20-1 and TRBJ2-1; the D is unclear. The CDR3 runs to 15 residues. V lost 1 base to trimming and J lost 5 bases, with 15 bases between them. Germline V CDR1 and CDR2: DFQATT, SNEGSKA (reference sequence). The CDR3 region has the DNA TGCAGTGCTAGAGGACCCTACCTGGGTAACAATGAGCAGTTCTTC. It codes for CSARGPYLGNNEQFF.

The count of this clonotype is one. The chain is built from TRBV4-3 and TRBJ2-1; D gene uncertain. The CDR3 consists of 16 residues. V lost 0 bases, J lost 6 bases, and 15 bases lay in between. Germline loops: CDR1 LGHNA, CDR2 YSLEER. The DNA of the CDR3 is TGCGCCAGCAGCCAAGATACGTATGGGCAGGCCAATGAGCAGTTCTTC. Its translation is CASSQDTYGQANEQFF.

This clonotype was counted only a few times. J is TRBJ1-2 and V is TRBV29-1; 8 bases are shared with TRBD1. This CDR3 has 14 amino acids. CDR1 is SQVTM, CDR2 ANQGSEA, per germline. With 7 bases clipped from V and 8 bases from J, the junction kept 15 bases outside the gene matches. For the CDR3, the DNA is TGCAGCGCCCTTGGGGGACAGGCGGGTCAGGGCTACACCTTC. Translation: CSALGGQAGQGYTF.

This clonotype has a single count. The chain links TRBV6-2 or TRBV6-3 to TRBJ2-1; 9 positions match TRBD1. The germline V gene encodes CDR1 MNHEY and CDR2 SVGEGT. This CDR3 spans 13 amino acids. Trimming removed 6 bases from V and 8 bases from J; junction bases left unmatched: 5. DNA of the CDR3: TGTGCCAGCAGCCGGGACAGGGAATATGAGCAGTTCTTC. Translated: CASSRDREYEQFF.

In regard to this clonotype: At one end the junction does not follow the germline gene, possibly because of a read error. The DNA for the CDR3 is TGCGCCAGCGGCCATTTCACAGGGTCCGAGCAGTACTTC. Protein product: CASGHFTGSEQYF. V gene TRBV4-1 combines with J gene TRBJ2-5, with TRBD1 as a possible D gene (6 bases). The J call may be faulty, since TRBJ2-7 better matches the DNA end. Looked up from germline, CDR1 is MGHRA and CDR2 is YSYEKL. This CDR3 spans 13 amino acids.

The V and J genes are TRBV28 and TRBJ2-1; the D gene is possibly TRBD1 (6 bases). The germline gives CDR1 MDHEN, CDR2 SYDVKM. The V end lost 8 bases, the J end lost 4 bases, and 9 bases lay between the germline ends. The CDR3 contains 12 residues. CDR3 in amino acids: CASGRGYNEQFF. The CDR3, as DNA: TGTGCCAGCGGCAGGGGTTACAATGAGCAGTTCTTC.

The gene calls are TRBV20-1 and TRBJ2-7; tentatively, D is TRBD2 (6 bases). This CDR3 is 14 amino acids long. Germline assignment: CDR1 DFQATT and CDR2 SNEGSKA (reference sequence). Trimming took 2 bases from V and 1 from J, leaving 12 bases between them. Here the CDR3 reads CSARPGTPSYEQYF. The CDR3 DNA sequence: TGCAGTGCTAGACCCGGGACTCCATCCTACGAGCAGTACTTC.

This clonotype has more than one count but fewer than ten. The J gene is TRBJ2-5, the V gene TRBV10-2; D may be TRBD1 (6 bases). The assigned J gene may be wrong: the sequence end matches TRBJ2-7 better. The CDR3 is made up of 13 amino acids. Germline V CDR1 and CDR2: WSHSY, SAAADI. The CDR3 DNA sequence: TGCGCCAGCAGTGAGACAGGGTTAGGCGAGCAGTACTTC. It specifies CASSETGLGEQYF.

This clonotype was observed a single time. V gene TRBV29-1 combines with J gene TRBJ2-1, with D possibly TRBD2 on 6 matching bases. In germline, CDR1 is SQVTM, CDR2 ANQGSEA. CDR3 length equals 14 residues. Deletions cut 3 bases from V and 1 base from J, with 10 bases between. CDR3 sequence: CSVEPGLSYNEQFF. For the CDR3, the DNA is TGCAGCGTTGAGCCGGGACTTTCCTACAATGAGCAGTTCTTC.

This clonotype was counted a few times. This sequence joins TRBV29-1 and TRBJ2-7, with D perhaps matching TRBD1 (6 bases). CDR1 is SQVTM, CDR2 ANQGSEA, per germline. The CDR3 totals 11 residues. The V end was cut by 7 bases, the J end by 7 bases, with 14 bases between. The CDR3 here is CSARGPSEQYF. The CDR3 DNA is TGCAGCGCCAGGGGTCCAAGTGAGCAGTACTTC.

The CDR3 is CATSRLEGTDTQYF. The CDR3 DNA reads as TGTGCCACCAGCAGGCTGGAGGGGACAGATACGCAGTATTTT. The chain has TRBV15 and TRBJ2-3, with D perhaps matching TRBD2 (6 bases). Trimming pared 3 bases from V and 3 bases from J, leaving 10 bases between. The CDR3 extends over 14 amino acids. The germline V gene has CDR1 LNHNV and CDR2 YYDKDF (reference sequence).

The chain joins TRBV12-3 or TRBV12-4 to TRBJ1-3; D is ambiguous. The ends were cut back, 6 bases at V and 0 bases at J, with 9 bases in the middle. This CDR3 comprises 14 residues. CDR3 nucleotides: TGTGCCAGCAGCATAGACGGCTCTGGAAACACCATATATTTT. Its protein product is CASSIDGSGNTIYF.

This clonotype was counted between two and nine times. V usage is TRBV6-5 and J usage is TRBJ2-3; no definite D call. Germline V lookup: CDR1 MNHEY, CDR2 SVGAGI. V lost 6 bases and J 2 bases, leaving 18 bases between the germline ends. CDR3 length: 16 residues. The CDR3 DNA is TGTGCCAGCAGAGGGCCTTCGGAAGGCTACACAGATACGCAGTATTTT. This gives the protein CASRGPSEGYTDTQYF.